Listed below are T cell receptor beta chains from one sample, sequenced in a study of radiotherapy plus CTLA-4 blockade in lung cancer. Here immunoSEQ multiplex PCR was the method, and the copy in TCRdb shows in-frame clones only, minus some. Here the sample spans 35,000 to 50,000 clones, 65% to 70% being singletons. This specimen was peripheral blood, taken from a patient treated with radiotherapy plus ipilimumab. Receptors were obtained from a human donor with non-small cell lung cancer who had a partial response to radiotherapy plus ipilimumab. Each CDR3 is given with its conserved first and last residue. A D gene is named only where the DNA matches it firmly. Where a row states a size, it is once, few, many or the class of an expanded clone; other rows omit it.

TRBV4-1,-,-,TRBJ2-1,TGCGCCAGCAGCCGAGAGACTCACTCCTACAATGAGCAGTTCTTC,CASSRETHSYNEQFF
TRBV18,-,TRBD1,TRBJ2-1,TGTGCCAGCTCACGACAGGGGAGCTCCTACAATGAGCAGTTCTTC,CASSRQGSSYNEQFF
TRBV10-2,-,-,TRBJ2-1,TGCGCCAGCAGTGGCCAGCGACCCACCTACAATGAGCAGTTCTTC,CASSGQRPTYNEQFF
TRBV6-5,-,TRBD1,TRBJ1-2,TGTGCCAGCAGGGGACAGGGCCACTATGGCTACACCTTC,CASRGQGHYGYTF
TRBV5-1,medium-sized,-,TRBJ2-2,TGCGCCAGCAGCTTGGACGCTGGAGGACCCGGGGAGCTGTTTTTT,CASSLDAGGPGELFF
TRBV6-5,-,TRBD2,TRBJ2-7,TGTGCCAGCAGTTACGGGGGGGGGAGGAGCTCCTACGAGCAGTACTTC,CASSYGGGRSSYEQYF
TRBV2,-,TRBD1,TRBJ1-1,TGTGCCAGCAGTGAAAACAGGGGCACTGAAGCTTTCTTT,CASSENRGTEAFF
TRBV5-6,-,-,TRBJ1-1,TGTGCCAGCAGCTTGGACAGGGTTAACACTGAAGCTTTCTTT,CASSLDRVNTEAFF
TRBV18,-,-,TRBJ2-3,TGTGCCAGCTCACCCCCACTCACAGATACGCAGTATTTT,CASSPPLTDTQYF
TRBV6-5,-,-,TRBJ2-1,TGTGCCAGCAGTTACTTGCTAGCGTCATACAATGAGCAGTTCTTC,CASSYLLASYNEQFF
TRBV5-6,-,-,TRBJ2-6,TGTGCCAGCAGCTCGACCGGGAAGTCTGGGGCCAACGTCCTGACTTTC,CASSSTGKSGANVLTF
TRBV18,-,TRBD2,TRBJ2-3,TGTGCCAGCTCCGACTACGGCGGGAGGGGAGATACGCAGTATTTT,CASSDYGGRGDTQYF
TRBV5-1,-,-,TRBJ2-6,TGCGCCAGCAGCCAACAGGGTTCTGGGGCCAACGTCCTGACTTTC,CASSQQGSGANVLTF
TRBV5-1,-,TRBD1,TRBJ1-3,TGCGCCAGCAGCTTAACAGGGGGCTACGGAAACACCATATATTTT,CASSLTGGYGNTIYF
TRBV6-1,once,-,TRBJ1-5,TGTGCCAGCAGTGATATGACAGGTGTACAGCCCCAGCATTTT,CASSDMTGVQPQHF
TRBV27,few,TRBD1,TRBJ1-5,TGTGCCAGCAGTGAAGAGGCAGGGGGCATTCAGCCCCAGCATTTT,CASSEEAGGIQPQHF
TRBV30,-,-,TRBJ1-3,TGTGCCTGGAGTTCGTGGGGGGGAGGAAACACCATATATTTT,CAWSSWGGGNTIYF
TRBV21-1,many,-,TRBJ1-2,TGTGCCAGCAGCAAAGGATTTGCAGGATATGTATGGGGCTACACCTTC,CASSKGFAGYVWGYTF
TRBV9,few,TRBD1,TRBJ2-7,TGTGCCAGCAGCGTAGCGGGACAGGACGAGCAGTACTTC,CASSVAGQDEQYF
TRBV6-5,once,TRBD1,TRBJ1-3,TGTGCCAGCAGTCCCCCGGGACAGGGCTTCATATATTTT,CASSPPGQGFIYF
TRBV11-1,-,TRBD1,TRBJ1-1,TGTGCCAGCAGCCTCGCAGGGGGCGGGGGCACTGAAGCTTTCTTT,CASSLAGGGGTEAFF
TRBV13,-,TRBD2,TRBJ2-1,TGTGCCAGCAGCATGACTAGCGGGAGCGAGCAGTTCTTC,CASSMTSGSEQFF
TRBV27,-,TRBD2,TRBJ2-3,TGTGCCAGCAGTTCCCCCTTCCCAGTGGCGGGAGGGCCAGATACGCAGTATTTT,CASSSPFPVAGGPDTQYF
TRBV5-6,-,-,TRBJ1-2,TGTGCCAGCAGCTCCAGGTCCAACTATGGCTACACCTTC,CASSSRSNYGYTF
TRBV19,once,TRBD1,TRBJ1-4,TGTGCCAGTAGAAAGACAGGGGGCGGTGAAAAACTGTTTTTT,CASRKTGGGEKLFF
TRBV10-3,-,-,TRBJ2-2,TGTGCCATCACGGAGGGACTTCCCACCGGGGAGCTGTTTTTT,CAITEGLPTGELFF
TRBV7-9,-,TRBD1,TRBJ1-6,TGTGCCAGCAGCTCACGGGACAGGGGAAATAATTCACCCCTCCACTTT,CASSSRDRGNNSPLHF
TRBV5-1,-,TRBD1,TRBJ2-7,TGCGCCAGCAGGGTGGGGGGACAGGGGAACTACGAGCAGTACTTC,CASRVGGQGNYEQYF
TRBV9,-,TRBD1,TRBJ2-6,TGTGCCAGCAGCGGGACGCCCGACAGGGACATCTCTGGGGCCAACGTCCTGACTTTC,CASSGTPDRDISGANVLTF
TRBV15,-,TRBD1,TRBJ1-1,TGTGCCACCAGCAGGAGACAGGGGGAAGCTTTCTTT,CATSRRQGEAFF
TRBV30,-,-,TRBJ1-6,TGTGCCTGGAGTACCGGGGAGAATTCACCCCTCCACTTT,CAWSTGENSPLHF
TRBV19,once,TRBD2,TRBJ2-5,TGTGCCAGTAGTATAGGAACTAGCGGGGTGCAAGAGACCCAGTACTTC,CASSIGTSGVQETQYF
TRBV11-2,few,-,TRBJ2-6,TGTGCCAGCAGCTCCCAGGTATCCGGGGCCAACGTCCTGACTTTC,CASSSQVSGANVLTF
TRBV6-5,-,-,TRBJ2-7,TGTGCCAGCAGTTACGCCCTCCACGCCTACGGGCAGTACTTC,CASSYALHAYGQYF
TRBV7-8,-,TRBD1,TRBJ1-5,TGTGCCAGCAGCCTGGACAGGGCCCAGCCCCAGCATTTT,CASSLDRAQPQHF
TRBV2,few,TRBD1,TRBJ1-5,TGTGCCAGCAGTCCGGGACAGTTTCAGCCCCAGCATTTT,CASSPGQFQPQHF
TRBV6-4,-,-,TRBJ2-6,TGTGCCAGCAGTTTAATCATCTACCGACAAAGTCGGGCCAACGTCCTGACTTTC,CASSLIIYRQSRANVLTF
TRBV7-9,few,TRBD1,TRBJ1-2,TGTGCCATTGATCAGGGGGGCCACTATGGCTACACCTTC,CAIDQGGHYGYTF